Listed here are 27 T cell receptor beta chains from one sample, sequenced in a study of control samples from healthy donors and cancer patients (dated by TCRdb to about 2020). The protocol used for the library was the immunoSEQ multiplex PCR assay. TCRdb's version of the immuneACCESS table is confined to in-frame rearrangements and falls short of the full clone set. An unresolved V gene accounts for under half of the shortfall where checked; the remainder is of unknown origin. For this sample there are approximately 140,000 clones; 89% appear just once. The ten top clones hold about 7.6% of the sample. Sample: PBMCs. These receptors were taken from a man aged 45-65 years with head and neck cancer.

This clone came up once. J is TRBJ2-1 and V is TRBV30; weak D call: TRBD1 (5 bases). Trimming cost V 0 bases and J 2 bases, with 11 bases left between them. CDR1 GTSNPN and CDR2 SVGIG come from the germline V gene (reference sequence). The CDR3 has 15 residues. CDR3 in amino acids: CAWSVGSTAYNEQFF. The DNA for the CDR3 is TGTGCCTGGAGTGTGGGTTCGACAGCCTACAATGAGCAGTTCTTC.

The V call is TRBV7-6, the J call TRBJ2-1, with D unresolved. The germline gives CDR1 SGHVS, CDR2 FNYEAQ. The CDR3 runs to 14 residues. Trimming cost V 1 base and J 1 base, with 5 bases left between them. The CDR3: CASSLGGSYNEQFF. For the CDR3, the DNA is TGTGCCAGCAGCTTAGGGGGATCCTACAATGAGCAGTTCTTC.

The V call is TRBV4-1, the J call TRBJ2-3; D gene uncertain. The CDR3 contains 15 residues. Per the germline V gene, CDR1 is MGHRA and CDR2 is YSYEKL. V was pared by 6 bases and J by 1 base, with 14 bases between. In nucleotides, the CDR3 is TGCGCCAGCAGTCGTATTAAGGTGGGCACAGATACGCAGTATTTT. As protein: CASSRIKVGTDTQYF.

This clone was counted between two and nine times. V usage is TRBV28 and J usage is TRBJ1-1; D is unresolved. Per the germline V gene, CDR1 is MDHEN and CDR2 is SYDVKM. V was pared by 3 bases and J by 1 base, with 6 bases between. This CDR3 comprises 13 residues. The CDR3 region is CASSFRQNTEAFF. CDR3 sequence (DNA): TGTGCCAGCAGTTTTAGGCAGAACACTGAAGCTTTCTTT. Using reference TRBV28 and TRBJ1-1 for the parts outside the CDR3, the full variable domain is DVKVTQSSRYLVKRTGEKVFLECVQDMDHENMFWYRQDPGLGLRLIYFSYDVKMKEKGDIPEGYSVSREKKERFSLILESASTNQTSMYLCASSFRQNTEAFFGQGTRLTVV.

The rearrangement links TRBV3-1 (or the pseudogene TRBV3-2) to TRBJ2-1, with TRBD1 matching 8 bases. Germline CDR1 is LGHDT and CDR2 is YNNKEL (reference sequence). Germline trimming cut 0 bases from V and 6 bases from J; bases unmatched to any gene: 10. The CDR3 runs to 17 residues. In DNA form, the CDR3 reads TGTGCCAGCAGCCAAGATCTTGACAGGGGCCTAGGCAATGAGCAGTTCTTC. This codes for CASSQDLDRGLGNEQFF.

V usage is TRBV2 and J usage is TRBJ1-1; TRBD1 matches at 7 bases. V dropped 8 bases and J dropped 3; count of bases not matched to a gene: 9. CDR3 length: 14 residues. In germline, CDR1 is SNHLY, CDR2 FYNNEI. CDR3 protein: CASFTPQGDTEAFF. In nucleotides, the CDR3 is TGTGCCAGCTTTACCCCGCAGGGGGACACTGAAGCTTTCTTT.

The chain joins TRBV14 to TRBJ1-3; 7 positions match TRBD2. The DNA end lines up better with TRBJ2-2; the J call may be wrong. The CDR3 is 19 residues long. CDR1 SGHDN and CDR2 FVKESK come from the germline V gene. The CDR3 DNA sequence: TGTGCCAGCAGCCAAGGTCCGGGACTATCGGAGAGGGGCACCGGGGAGCTGTTTTTT. It is translated as CASSQGPGLSERGTGELFF.

The chain employs TRBV6-5 and TRBJ1-6; a possible D gene is TRBD1 (6 bases). Trimming removed 11 bases at V and 6 bases at J, with 20 bases between. CDR3 length: 15 amino acids. Germline V lookup: CDR1 MNHEY, CDR2 SVGAGI. The CDR3 here is CASERGETFNSPLHF. In DNA, the CDR3 is TGTGCCTCGGAGAGGGGGGAGACTTTTAATTCACCCCTCCACTTT.

This chain joins TRBV28 and TRBJ2-7; 9 nucleotides line up with TRBD1. Germline CDR1 and CDR2: MDHEN and SYDVKM. CDR3 length: 14 amino acids. The ends lost 3 bases at V and 4 bases at J; junction bases unmatched: 4. CDR3 sequence reads: CASSLEQGAYEQYF. As DNA, the CDR3 is TGTGCCAGCAGTTTGGAACAGGGGGCTTACGAGCAGTACTTC. The full variable domain, completed using reference TRBV28 and TRBJ2-7, is DVKVTQSSRYLVKRTGEKVFLECVQDMDHENMFWYRQDPGLGLRLIYFSYDVKMKEKGDIPEGYSVSREKKERFSLILESASTNQTSMYLCASSLEQGAYEQYFGPGTRLTVT.

The V call is TRBV11-2, the J call TRBJ2-2; D is unresolved. The V gene lost 2 bases and the J gene lost 7 bases, with 2 bases spanning the gap. This CDR3 is built from 11 residues. Germline V gene lookup returns CDR1 SGHAT and CDR2 FQNNGV. In DNA form, the CDR3 reads TGTGCCAGCAGCTTAATCGGGGAGCTGTTTTTT. It specifies CASSLIGELFF. The full variable domain, its missing parts supplied by reference TRBV11-2 and TRBJ2-2, is EAGVAQSPRYKIIEKRQSVAFWCNPISGHATLYWYQQILGQGPKLLIQFQNNGVVDDSQLPKDRFSAERLKGVDSTLKIQPAKLEDSAVYLCASSLIGELFFGEGSRLTVL.

This chain links TRBV2 with TRBJ1-3, with 12 bases lining up with TRBD1. Germline CDR1 reads SNHLY; CDR2 reads FYNNEI. Trimming took 6 bases from V and 0 from J; bases not matched to a gene: 6. The CDR3 runs 17 residues. The CDR3 DNA is TGTGCCAGCAGAGGGACAGGGGGCAGGAGCTCTGGAAACACCATATATTTT. Protein product: CASRGTGGRSSGNTIYF.

The chain joins TRBV10-3 to TRBJ1-1; no clear D. Germline assignment: CDR1 ENHRY and CDR2 SYGVKD. The CDR3 is 14 residues long. Trimming left V 2 bases short and J 3 bases short, with 10 bases between. The CDR3: CAISERASDTEAFF. The CDR3 region has the DNA TGTGCCATCAGTGAGCGGGCAAGCGACACTGAAGCTTTCTTT.

This clone was detected only once. The rearrangement links TRBV3-1 (or the pseudogene TRBV3-2) to TRBJ2-1; no clear D. Trimming took off 4 bases at V and 4 bases at J, with 17 bases between the two ends. This CDR3 is built from 16 residues. Looked up from germline, CDR1 is LGHDT and CDR2 is YNNKEL (reference sequence). CDR3: CASSLRLPSSYNEQFF. The CDR3 DNA follows: TGTGCCAGCAGCCTTCGACTCCCATCTTCTTACAATGAGCAGTTCTTC.

This clone was seen just once. The chain recombines TRBV24-1 with TRBJ2-1; 8 nucleotides align to TRBD2. Germline V gives CDR1 KGHDR, CDR2 SFDVKD. The CDR3 is 14 amino acids. V lost 1 base to trimming and J lost 5 bases; unmatched junction nucleotides: 0. The CDR3 DNA sequence: TGTGCCACCAGTGATTTACTAGCGGACAATGAGCAGTTCTTC. This encodes CATSDLLADNEQFF.

The gene calls are TRBV6-1 and TRBJ1-5, with TRBD1 identical over 9 bases. V gave up 3 bases and J gave up 0 bases; unmatched junction bases: 15. CDR3 length: 20 residues. Germline V gives CDR1 MNHNS, CDR2 SASEGT. The CDR3, as DNA: TGTGCCAGCAGTGACCCCCGGGACAGGGTTCCCGGGTATAGCAATCAGCCCCAGCATTTT. Protein sequence: CASSDPRDRVPGYSNQPQHF.

The rearrangement joins TRBV11-3 to TRBJ2-7; 9 nucleotides line up with TRBD1. CDR3 length: 15 amino acids. The germline gives CDR1 SGHNT, CDR2 YENEEA. J was trimmed by 3 bases and V by 5 bases; bases with no gene match: 8. The CDR3 nucleotides read TGTGCCAGCAGCCCGGGACAGGGCATGGGCTACGAGCAGTACTTC. This encodes CASSPGQGMGYEQYF.

V is TRBV7-9 and J is TRBJ2-1; D is possibly TRBD1 (5 bases). V shed 2 bases and J shed 0 bases, with 8 bases lying between them. CDR3 length equals 15 residues. Germline V gene data show CDR1 as SEHNR and CDR2 as FQNEAQ (reference sequence). The CDR3, as DNA: TGTGCCAGCAGCTTAAGTCAGGGCTCCTACAATGAGCAGTTCTTC. Amino acid sequence: CASSLSQGSYNEQFF. The variable domain in full, completed from reference TRBV7-9 and TRBJ2-1, reads DTGVSQNPRHKITKRGQNVTFRCDPISEHNRLYWYRQTLGQGPEFLTYFQNEAQLEKSRLLSDRFSAERPKGSFSTLEIQRTEQGDSAMYLCASSLSQGSYNEQFFGPGTRLTVL.

The chain combines TRBV7-2 with TRBJ2-7; 11 bases align to TRBD2. The V gene end was trimmed by 4 bases and the J gene end by 1 base; junction bases not matched to a gene: 3. This CDR3 has 15 amino acids. Germline CDR1 reads SGHTA; CDR2 reads FQGNSA. Here the CDR3 reads CASSWTSGRSYEQYF. In nucleotides, the CDR3 is TGTGCCAGCAGCTGGACTAGCGGGCGTTCCTACGAGCAGTACTTC.

The V gene is TRBV10-2, the J gene TRBJ2-5, with 9 bases fitting TRBD2. Per the germline V gene, CDR1 is WSHSY and CDR2 is SAAADI. This CDR3 region has 15 residues. V shed 4 bases and J 1 base; nucleotides not matched to a gene: 4. This CDR3 reads CASSVSGGSQETQYF. In DNA form, the CDR3 reads TGCGCCAGCAGTGTTAGCGGGGGATCCCAAGAGACCCAGTACTTC.

V is TRBV2 and J is TRBJ2-7; TRBD2 matches 10 bases. CDR1 is SNHLY, CDR2 FYNNEI, per germline. With 6 bases clipped from V and 4 bases from J, the junction kept 9 bases outside the gene matches. The CDR3 has 15 amino acids. CDR3 loop: CASSAPGLAVYEQYF. The CDR3 nucleotides read TGTGCCAGCAGCGCCCCCGGACTAGCGGTATACGAGCAGTACTTC.

The rearrangement links TRBV11-2 to TRBJ1-2; D not certain. V lost 3 bases and J lost 3, with 5 bases in between. Per the germline V gene, CDR1 is SGHAT and CDR2 is FQNNGV. CDR3 length: 12 residues. CDR3 DNA sequence: TGTGCCAGCAGCTTGGAGGACTATGGCTACACCTTC. Protein product: CASSLEDYGYTF.

The V call is TRBV5-4, the J call TRBJ1-6; the match to TRBD1 covers 7 bases. Germline values: CDR1 SGHNT, CDR2 YYREEE (reference sequence). There are 14 residues in the CDR3. The junction had 8 bases not matched to a gene; V was cut back by 4 bases and J by 10 bases. The CDR3 DNA is TGTGCCAGCAGCACTGGACAGGCAGGATCACCCCTCCACTTT. As protein: CASSTGQAGSPLHF. The full variable domain, with the rest looked up from reference TRBV5-4 and TRBJ1-6, is ETGVTQSPTHLIKTRGQQVTLRCSSQSGHNTVSWYQQALGQGPQFIFQYYREEENGRGNFPPRFSGLQFPNYSSELNVNALELDDSALYLCASSTGQAGSPLHFGNGTRLTVT.

The chain carries TRBV3-1 (or the pseudogene TRBV3-2) and TRBJ1-3; a possible D gene is TRBD1 (5 bases). CDR1 and CDR2 (germline): LGHDT, YNNKEL (reference sequence). This CDR3 region has 19 residues. Trimming pared 0 bases from V and 0 bases from J, leaving 18 bases between. The chain's CDR3 is CASSQEAPHWGSSGNTIYF. The DNA for the CDR3 is TGTGCCAGCAGCCAAGAGGCCCCTCATTGGGGGAGCTCTGGAAACACCATATATTTT.

The rearrangement uses TRBV2 and TRBJ2-1; 8 bases agree with TRBD2. The germline CDR1 and CDR2 sequences are SNHLY and FYNNEI. Unmatched junction bases numbered 7, after V lost 0 bases and J lost 0 bases. The CDR3 sequence is 18 residues long. CDR3 sequence reads: CASSEAMISGGSYNEQFF. The CDR3 region has the DNA TGTGCCAGCAGTGAAGCTATGATAAGCGGGGGCTCCTACAATGAGCAGTTCTTC.

The V and J genes are TRBV5-4 and TRBJ2-6; D remains ambiguous. The germline CDR1 and CDR2 sequences are SGHNT and YYREEE (reference sequence). V was trimmed by 0 bases and J by 0 bases, leaving 4 bases between them. The length of the CDR3 is 15 residues. The CDR3 region has the DNA TGTGCCAGCAGCTTGGACCCCTCTGGGGCCAACGTCCTGACTTTC. Its protein is CASSLDPSGANVLTF.

This clone was picked up one time. The V gene is TRBV28, the J gene TRBJ1-3; a possible D gene is TRBD1 (6 bases). CDR1 MDHEN and CDR2 SYDVKM come from the germline V gene. With 5 bases removed from V and 1 base from J, the gap between germline ends came to 15 bases. This CDR3 spans 16 amino acids. This CDR3 reads CASSPPQGISGNTIYF. CDR3 coding DNA: TGTGCCAGCAGTCCTCCACAGGGTATTTCTGGAAACACCATATATTTT.

The chain carries TRBV7-3 and TRBJ2-5, with 11 bases that match TRBD1. V was pared by 5 bases and J by 5 bases, with 7 bases of the junction left unmatched. Germline CDR1 is SGHTA and CDR2 is FQGTGA. The CDR3 spans 15 residues. The CDR3: CASSRRTGGSETQYF. CDR3 coding DNA: TGTGCCAGCAGCCGAAGGACAGGGGGCTCGGAGACCCAGTACTTC.